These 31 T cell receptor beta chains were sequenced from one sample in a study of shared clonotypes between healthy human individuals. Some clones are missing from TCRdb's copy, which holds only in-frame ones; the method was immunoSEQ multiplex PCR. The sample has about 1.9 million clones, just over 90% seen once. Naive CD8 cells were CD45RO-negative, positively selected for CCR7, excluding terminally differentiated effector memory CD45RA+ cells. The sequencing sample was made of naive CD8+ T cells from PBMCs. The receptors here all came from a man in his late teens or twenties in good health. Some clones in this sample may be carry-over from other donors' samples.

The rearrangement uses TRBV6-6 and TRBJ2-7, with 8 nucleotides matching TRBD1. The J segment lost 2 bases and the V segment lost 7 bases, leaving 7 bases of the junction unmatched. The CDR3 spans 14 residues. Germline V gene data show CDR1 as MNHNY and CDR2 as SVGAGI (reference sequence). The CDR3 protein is CASIPRGRPYEQYF. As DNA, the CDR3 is TGTGCCAGCATCCCCAGGGGGCGCCCCTACGAGCAGTACTTC.

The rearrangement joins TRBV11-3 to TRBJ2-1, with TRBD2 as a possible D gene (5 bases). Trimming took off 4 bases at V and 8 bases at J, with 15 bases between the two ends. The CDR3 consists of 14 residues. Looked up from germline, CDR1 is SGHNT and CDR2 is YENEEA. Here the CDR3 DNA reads TGTGCCAGCAGCTCCCGGGAAGGAGGCGATGAGCAGTTCTTC. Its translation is CASSSREGGDEQFF.

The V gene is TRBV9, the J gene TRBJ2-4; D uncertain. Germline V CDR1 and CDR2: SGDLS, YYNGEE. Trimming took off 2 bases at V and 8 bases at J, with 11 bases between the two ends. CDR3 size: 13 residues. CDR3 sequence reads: CASSVSSGYIQYF. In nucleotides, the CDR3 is TGTGCCAGCAGCGTTTCCTCCGGGTACATTCAGTACTTC.

The CDR3 DNA sequence: TGTGCCAGCCGTACATTGGCGGGAGGGCCTAGTGGGGCCAACGTCCTGACTTTC. Protein sequence: CASRTLAGGPSGANVLTF. J is TRBJ2-6 and V is TRBV28, with 9 bases identical to TRBD2. The CDR3 length is 18 residues. Trimming removed 8 bases from V and 3 bases from J; junction bases left unmatched: 14. Germline V lookup: CDR1 MDHEN, CDR2 SYDVKM.

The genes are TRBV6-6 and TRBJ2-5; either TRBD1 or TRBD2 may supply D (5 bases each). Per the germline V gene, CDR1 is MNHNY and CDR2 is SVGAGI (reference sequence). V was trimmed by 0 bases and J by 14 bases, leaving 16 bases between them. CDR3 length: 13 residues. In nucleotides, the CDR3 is TGTGCCAGCAGTTACTCGAGTTACGGGGCCGAATACTTC. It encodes CASSYSSYGAEYF.

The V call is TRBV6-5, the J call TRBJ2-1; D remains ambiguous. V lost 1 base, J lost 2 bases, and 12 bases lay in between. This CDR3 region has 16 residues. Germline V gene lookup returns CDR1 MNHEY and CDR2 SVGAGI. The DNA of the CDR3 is TGTGCCAGCAGTTACTATGGCGGAACCCCCTACAATGAGCAGTTCTTC. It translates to CASSYYGGTPYNEQFF.

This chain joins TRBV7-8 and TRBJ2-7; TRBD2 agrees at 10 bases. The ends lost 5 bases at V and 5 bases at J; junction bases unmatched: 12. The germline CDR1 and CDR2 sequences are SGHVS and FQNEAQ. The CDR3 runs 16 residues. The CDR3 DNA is TGTGCCAGCAGCCCGCTACCGGGACTAGCGTTCCACGAGCAGTACTTC. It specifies CASSPLPGLAFHEQYF. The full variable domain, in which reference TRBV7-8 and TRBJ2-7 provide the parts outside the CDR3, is GAGVSQSPRYKVAKRGQDVALRCDPISGHVSLFWYQQALGQGPEFLTYFQNEAQLDKSGLPSDRFFAERPEGSVSTLKIQRTQQEDSAVYLCASSPLPGLAFHEQYFGPGTRLTVT.

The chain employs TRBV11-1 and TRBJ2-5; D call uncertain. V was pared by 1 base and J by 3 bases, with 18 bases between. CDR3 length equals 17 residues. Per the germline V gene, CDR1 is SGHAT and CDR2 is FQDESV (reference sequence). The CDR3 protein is CASSLGAVLKFEETQYF. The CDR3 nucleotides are TGTGCCAGCAGCTTAGGGGCTGTCCTCAAGTTTGAAGAGACCCAGTACTTC.

The CDR3 loop reads CASSRGVRPEQYF. CDR3 nucleotide sequence: TGTGCCAGCAGTAGGGGAGTACGTCCCGAGCAGTACTTC. The V and J genes are TRBV5-6 and TRBJ2-7; the D gene could be TRBD1 or TRBD2 (5 bases each). The CDR3 length is 13 residues. Germline V gives CDR1 SGHDT, CDR2 YYEEEE. V lost 5 bases, J lost 6 bases, and 15 bases lay in between.

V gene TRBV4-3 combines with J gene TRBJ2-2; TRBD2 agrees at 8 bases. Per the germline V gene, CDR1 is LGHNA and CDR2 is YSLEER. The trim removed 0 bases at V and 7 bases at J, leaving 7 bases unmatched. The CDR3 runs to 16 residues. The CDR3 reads CASSQEREEWGGELFF. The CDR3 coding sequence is TGCGCCAGCAGCCAAGAGCGGGAGGAATGGGGCGGGGAGCTGTTTTTT.

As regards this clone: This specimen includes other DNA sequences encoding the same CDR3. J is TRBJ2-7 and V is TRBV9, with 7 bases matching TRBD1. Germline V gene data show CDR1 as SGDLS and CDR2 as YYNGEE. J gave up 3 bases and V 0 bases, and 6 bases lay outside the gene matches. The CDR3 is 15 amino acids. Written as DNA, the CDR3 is TGTGCCAGCAGCGTAGCTACAGGGGACAACTACGAGCAGTACTTC. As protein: CASSVATGDNYEQYF. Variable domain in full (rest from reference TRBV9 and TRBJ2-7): DSGVTQTPKHLITATGQRVTLRCSPRSGDLSVYWYQQSLDQGLQFLIQYYNGEERAKGNILERFSAQQFPDLHSELNLSSLELGDSALYFCASSVATGDNYEQYFGPGTRLTVT.

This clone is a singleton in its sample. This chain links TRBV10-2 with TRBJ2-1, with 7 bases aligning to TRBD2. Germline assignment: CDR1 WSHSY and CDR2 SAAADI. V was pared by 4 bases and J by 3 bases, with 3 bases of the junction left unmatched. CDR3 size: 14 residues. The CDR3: CASSASSGYNEQFF. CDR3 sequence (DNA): TGCGCCAGCAGTGCGTCTAGCGGCTACAATGAGCAGTTCTTC.

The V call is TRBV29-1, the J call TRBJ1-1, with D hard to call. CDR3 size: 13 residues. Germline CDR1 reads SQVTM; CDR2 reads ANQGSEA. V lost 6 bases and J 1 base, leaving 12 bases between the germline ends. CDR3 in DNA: TGCAGCGTCTCGGGTCCGCCGAACACTGAAGCTTTCTTT. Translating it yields CSVSGPPNTEAFF.

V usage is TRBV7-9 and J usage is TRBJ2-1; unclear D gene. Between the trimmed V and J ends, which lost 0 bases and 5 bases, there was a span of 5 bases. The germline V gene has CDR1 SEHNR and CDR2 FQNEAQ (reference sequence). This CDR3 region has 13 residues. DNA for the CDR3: TGTGCCAGCAGCTTAGCTGACAACAATGAGCAGTTCTTC. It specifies CASSLADNNEQFF.

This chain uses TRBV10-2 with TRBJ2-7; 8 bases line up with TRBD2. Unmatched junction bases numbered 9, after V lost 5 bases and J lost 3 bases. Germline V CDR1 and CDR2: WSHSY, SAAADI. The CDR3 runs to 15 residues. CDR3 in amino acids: CASSTSGTSFYEQYF. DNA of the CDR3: TGCGCCAGCAGTACATCCGGGACTAGTTTCTACGAGCAGTACTTC.

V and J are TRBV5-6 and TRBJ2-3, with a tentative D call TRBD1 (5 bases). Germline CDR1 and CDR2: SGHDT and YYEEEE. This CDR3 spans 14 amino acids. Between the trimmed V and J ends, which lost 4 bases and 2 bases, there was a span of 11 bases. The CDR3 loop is CASSADTLTDTQYF. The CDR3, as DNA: TGTGCCAGCAGCGCGGACACCCTCACAGATACGCAGTATTTT. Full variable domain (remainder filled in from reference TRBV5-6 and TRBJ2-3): DAGVTQSPTHLIKTRGQQVTLRCSPKSGHDTVSWYQQALGQGPQFIFQYYEEEERQRGNFPDRFSGHQFPNYSSELNVNALLLGDSALYLCASSADTLTDTQYFGPGTRLTVL.

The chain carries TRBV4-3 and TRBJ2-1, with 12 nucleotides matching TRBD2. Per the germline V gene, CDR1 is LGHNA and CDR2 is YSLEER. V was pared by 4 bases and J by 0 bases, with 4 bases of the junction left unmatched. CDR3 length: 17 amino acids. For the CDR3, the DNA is TGCGCCAGCAGCCCGGGGACTAGCGGGCCCTCCTACAATGAGCAGTTCTTC. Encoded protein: CASSPGTSGPSYNEQFF.

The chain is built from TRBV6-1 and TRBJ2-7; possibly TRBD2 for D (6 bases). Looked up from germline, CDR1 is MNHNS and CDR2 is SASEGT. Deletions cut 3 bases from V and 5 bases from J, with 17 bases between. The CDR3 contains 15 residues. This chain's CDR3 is CASSDGRGLQNEQYF. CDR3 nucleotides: TGTGCCAGCAGTGATGGAAGGGGACTCCAGAACGAGCAGTACTTC.

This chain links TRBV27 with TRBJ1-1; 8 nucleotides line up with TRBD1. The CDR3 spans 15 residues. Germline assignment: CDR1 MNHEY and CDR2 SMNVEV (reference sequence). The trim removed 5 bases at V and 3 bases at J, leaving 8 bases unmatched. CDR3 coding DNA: TGTGCCAGCAGTCTAAGGACAGGGTGGTACACTGAAGCTTTCTTT. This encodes CASSLRTGWYTEAFF.

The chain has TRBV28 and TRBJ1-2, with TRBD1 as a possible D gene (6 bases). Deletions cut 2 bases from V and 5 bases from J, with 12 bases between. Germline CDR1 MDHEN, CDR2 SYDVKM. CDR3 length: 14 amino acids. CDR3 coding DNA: TGTGCCAGCAGTTTAGGACAGAGCGCTTATGGCTACACCTTC. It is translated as CASSLGQSAYGYTF.

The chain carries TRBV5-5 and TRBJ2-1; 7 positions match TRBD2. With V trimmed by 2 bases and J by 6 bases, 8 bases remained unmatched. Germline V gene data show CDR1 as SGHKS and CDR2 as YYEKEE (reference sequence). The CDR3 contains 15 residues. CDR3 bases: TGTGCCAGCAGCTTCCGGACTAGTCGGGGCAATGAGCAGTTCTTC. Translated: CASSFRTSRGNEQFF.

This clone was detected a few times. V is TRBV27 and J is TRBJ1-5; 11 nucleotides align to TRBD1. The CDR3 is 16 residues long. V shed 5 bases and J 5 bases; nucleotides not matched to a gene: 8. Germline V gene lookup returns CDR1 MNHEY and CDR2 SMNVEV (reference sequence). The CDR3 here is CASSQGQGDSYQPQHF. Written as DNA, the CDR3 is TGTGCCAGCAGTCAGGGACAGGGGGACTCATATCAGCCCCAGCATTTT.

CDR3 in DNA: TGTGCCAGCAGTTATTGGGCGGGAGGGAACCAAGAGACCCAGTACTTC. Amino acids: CASSYWAGGNQETQYF. This chain joins TRBV6-5 and TRBJ2-5; 9 nucleotides agree with TRBD2. Germline CDR1 reads MNHEY; CDR2 reads SVGAGI. The CDR3 has 16 residues. The junction had 5 bases not matched to a gene; V was cut back by 3 bases and J by 0 bases.

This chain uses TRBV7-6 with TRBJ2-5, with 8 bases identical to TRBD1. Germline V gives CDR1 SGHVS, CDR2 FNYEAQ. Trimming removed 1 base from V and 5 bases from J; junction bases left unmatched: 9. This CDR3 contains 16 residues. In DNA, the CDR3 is TGTGCCAGCAGCTTAGACTACAGGGGGAAGTGGGAGACCCAGTACTTC. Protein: CASSLDYRGKWETQYF.

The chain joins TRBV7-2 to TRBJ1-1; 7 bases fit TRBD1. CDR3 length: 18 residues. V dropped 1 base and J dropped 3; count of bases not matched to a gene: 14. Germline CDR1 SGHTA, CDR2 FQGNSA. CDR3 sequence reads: CASSLVEGALGFDTEAFF. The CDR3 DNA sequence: TGTGCCAGCAGCTTAGTGGAGGGGGCGCTCGGTTTTGACACTGAAGCTTTCTTT.

CDR3: CASSFLGENIQYF. The CDR3 DNA sequence: TGTGCCAGCAGCTTTCTAGGGGAAAACATTCAGTACTTC. The rearrangement uses TRBV7-9 and TRBJ2-4, with D perhaps TRBD1 (5 bases). Germline CDR1 and CDR2: SEHNR and FQNEAQ (reference sequence). There are 13 residues in the CDR3. Trimming left V 3 bases short and J 5 bases short, with 8 bases between.

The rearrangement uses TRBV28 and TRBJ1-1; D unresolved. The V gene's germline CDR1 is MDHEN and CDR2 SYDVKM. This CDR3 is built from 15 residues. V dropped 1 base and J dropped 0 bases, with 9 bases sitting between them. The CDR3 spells CASSLSLNMNTEAFF. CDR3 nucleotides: TGTGCCAGCAGTTTATCTTTGAACATGAACACTGAAGCTTTCTTT.

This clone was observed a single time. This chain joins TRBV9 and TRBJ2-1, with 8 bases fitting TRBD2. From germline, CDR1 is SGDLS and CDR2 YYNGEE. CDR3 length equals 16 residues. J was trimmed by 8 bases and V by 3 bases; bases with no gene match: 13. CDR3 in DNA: TGTGCCAGCAGCGACAGGAGCGGGAGAAGAAACGATGAGCAGTTCTTC. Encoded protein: CASSDRSGRRNDEQFF.

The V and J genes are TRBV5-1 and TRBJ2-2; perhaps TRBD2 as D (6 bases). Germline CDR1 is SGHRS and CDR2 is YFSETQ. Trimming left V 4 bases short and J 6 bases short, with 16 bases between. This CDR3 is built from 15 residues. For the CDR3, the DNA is TGCGCCAGCAGCCCGGCTGGGGGGTCGGCCGGGGAGCTGTTTTTT. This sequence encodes CASSPAGGSAGELFF.

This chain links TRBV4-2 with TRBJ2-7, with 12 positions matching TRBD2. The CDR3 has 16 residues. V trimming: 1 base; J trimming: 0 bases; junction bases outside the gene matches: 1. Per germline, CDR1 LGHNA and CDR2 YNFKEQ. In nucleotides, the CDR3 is TGTGCCAGCAGCCAAGGGGGACTAGCGGGCTCCTACGAGCAGTACTTC. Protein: CASSQGGLAGSYEQYF.

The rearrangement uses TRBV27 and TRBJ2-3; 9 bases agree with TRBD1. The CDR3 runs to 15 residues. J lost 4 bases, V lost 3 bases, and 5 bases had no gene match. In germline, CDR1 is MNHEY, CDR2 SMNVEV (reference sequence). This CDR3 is CASSLFRQGADTQYF. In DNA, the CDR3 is TGTGCCAGCAGTTTGTTTCGACAGGGGGCAGATACGCAGTATTTT.